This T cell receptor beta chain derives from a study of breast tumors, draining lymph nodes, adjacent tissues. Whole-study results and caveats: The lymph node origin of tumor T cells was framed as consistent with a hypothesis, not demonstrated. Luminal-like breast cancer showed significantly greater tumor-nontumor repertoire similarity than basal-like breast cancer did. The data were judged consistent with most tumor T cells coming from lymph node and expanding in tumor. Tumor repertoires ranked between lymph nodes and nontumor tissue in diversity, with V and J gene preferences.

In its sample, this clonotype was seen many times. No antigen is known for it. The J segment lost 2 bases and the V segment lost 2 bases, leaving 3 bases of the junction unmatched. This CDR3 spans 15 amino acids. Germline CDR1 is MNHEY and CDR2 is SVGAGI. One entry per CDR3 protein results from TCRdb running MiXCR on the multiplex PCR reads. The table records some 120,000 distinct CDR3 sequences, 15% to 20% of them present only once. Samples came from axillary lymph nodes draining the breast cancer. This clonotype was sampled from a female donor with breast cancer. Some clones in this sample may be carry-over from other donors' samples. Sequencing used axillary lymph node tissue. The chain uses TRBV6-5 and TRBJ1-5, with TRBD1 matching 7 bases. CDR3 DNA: TGTGCCAGCAGTTACACAGGGGAGGGCAATCAGCCCCAGCATTTT. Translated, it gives CASSYTGEGNQPQHF.